The entry that follows covers one TCR beta chain sequence. Original data processing: Researchers report that nucleated cell counts were estimated from reference gene primer amplification. The table came from immunoSEQ multiplex PCR; TCRdb's copy has only in-frame clones and leaves some out. The DNA was the basis for D and trimming; V, J and clone size are from that table. This table has 100,000 to 150,000 clones, around 81% appearing once. These data come from a study of blood T cell repertoires in COVID-19. Overall study context: Researchers got acute and convalescent COVID-19 samples from the United States, Italy and Spain.

This CDR3 is built from 17 residues. V was pared by 2 bases and J by 0 bases, with 16 bases between. Per germline, CDR1 MGHDK and CDR2 SYGVNS. The receptor was isolated from a man aged 25-40 years with COVID-19, enrolled during active disease. The chain couples TRBV25-1 to TRBJ1-1, with D perhaps TRBD1 (6 bases). Sequences were obtained from peripheral blood. CDR3 protein: CASSEKAHRAVNTEAFF. CDR3 nucleotide sequence: TGTGCCAGCAGTGAAAAGGCCCACAGGGCCGTGAACACTGAAGCTTTCTTT.